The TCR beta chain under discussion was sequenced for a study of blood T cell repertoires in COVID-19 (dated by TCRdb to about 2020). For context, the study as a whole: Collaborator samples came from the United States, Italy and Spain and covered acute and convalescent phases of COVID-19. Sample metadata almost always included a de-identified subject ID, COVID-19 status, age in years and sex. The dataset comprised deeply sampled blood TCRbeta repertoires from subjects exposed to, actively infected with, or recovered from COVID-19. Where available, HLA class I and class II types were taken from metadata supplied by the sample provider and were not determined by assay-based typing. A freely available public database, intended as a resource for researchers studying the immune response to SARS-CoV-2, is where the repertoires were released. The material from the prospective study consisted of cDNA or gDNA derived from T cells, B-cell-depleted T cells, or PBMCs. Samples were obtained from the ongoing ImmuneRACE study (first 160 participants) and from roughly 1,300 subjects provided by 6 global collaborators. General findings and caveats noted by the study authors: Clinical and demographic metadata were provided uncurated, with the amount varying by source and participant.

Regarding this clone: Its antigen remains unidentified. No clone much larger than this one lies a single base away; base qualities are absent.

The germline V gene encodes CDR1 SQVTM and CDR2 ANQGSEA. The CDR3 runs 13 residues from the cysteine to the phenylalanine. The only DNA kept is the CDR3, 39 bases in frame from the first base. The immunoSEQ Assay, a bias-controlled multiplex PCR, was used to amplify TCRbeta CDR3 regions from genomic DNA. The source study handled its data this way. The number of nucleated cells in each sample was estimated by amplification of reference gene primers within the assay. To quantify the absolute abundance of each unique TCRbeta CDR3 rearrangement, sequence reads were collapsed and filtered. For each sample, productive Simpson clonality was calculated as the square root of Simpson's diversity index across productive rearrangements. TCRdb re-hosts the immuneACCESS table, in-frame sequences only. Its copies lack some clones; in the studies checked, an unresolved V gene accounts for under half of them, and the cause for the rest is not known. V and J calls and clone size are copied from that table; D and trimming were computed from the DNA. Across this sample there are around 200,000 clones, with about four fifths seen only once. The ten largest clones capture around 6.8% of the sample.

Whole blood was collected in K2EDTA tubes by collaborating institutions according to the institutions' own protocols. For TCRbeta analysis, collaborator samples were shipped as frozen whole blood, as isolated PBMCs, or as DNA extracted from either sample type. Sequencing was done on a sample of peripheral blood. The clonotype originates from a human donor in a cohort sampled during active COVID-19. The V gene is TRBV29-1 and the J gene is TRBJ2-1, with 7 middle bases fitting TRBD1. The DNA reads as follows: TGCAGGATAGGGGGCGCTTCCTACAATGAGCAGTTCTTC. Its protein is CRIGGASYNEQFF.